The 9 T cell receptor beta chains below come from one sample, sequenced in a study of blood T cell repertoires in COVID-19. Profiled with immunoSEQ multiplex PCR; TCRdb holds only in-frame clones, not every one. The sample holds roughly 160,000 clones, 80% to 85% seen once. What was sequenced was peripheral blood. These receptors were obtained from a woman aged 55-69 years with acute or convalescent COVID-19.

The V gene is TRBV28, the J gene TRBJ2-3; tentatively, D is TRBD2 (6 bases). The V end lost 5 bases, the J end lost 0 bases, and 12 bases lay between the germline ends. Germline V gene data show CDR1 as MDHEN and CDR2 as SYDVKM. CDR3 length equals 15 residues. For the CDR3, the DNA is TGTGCCAGCAGTGGGGGGACGGGTAGCACAGATACGCAGTATTTT. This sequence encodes CASSGGTGSTDTQYF.

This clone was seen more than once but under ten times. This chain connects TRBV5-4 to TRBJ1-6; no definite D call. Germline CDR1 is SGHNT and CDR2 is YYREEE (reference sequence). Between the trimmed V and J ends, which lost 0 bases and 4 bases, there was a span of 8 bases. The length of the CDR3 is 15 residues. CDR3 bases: TGTGCCAGCAGCTTGGCTGAGGTTTATAATTCACCCCTCCACTTT. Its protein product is CASSLAEVYNSPLHF.

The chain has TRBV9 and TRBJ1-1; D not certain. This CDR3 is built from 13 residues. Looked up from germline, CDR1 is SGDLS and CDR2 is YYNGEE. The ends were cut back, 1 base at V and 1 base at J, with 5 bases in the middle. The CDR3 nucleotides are TGTGCCAGCAGCGTAATACAGAACACTGAAGCTTTCTTT. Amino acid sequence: CASSVIQNTEAFF.

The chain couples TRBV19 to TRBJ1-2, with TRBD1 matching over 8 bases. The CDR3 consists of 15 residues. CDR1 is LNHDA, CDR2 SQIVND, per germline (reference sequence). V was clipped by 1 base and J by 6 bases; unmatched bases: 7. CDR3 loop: CASSIGQGRGDGYTF. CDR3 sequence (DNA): TGTGCCAGTAGTATAGGACAGGGGCGAGGAGATGGCTACACCTTC.

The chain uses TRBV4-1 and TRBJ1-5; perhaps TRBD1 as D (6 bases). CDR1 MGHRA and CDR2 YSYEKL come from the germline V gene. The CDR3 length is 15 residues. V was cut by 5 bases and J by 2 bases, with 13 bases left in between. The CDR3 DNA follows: TGCGCCAGCAGCTTCAACAGGGCCCGCAATCAGCCCCAGCATTTT. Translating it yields CASSFNRARNQPQHF.

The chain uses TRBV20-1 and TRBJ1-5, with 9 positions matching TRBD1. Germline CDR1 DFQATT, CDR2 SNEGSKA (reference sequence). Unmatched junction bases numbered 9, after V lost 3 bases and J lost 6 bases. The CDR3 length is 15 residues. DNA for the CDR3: TGCAGTGCTAGTCCTACCGGGACAGGGAGTCAGCCCCAGCATTTT. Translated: CSASPTGTGSQPQHF.

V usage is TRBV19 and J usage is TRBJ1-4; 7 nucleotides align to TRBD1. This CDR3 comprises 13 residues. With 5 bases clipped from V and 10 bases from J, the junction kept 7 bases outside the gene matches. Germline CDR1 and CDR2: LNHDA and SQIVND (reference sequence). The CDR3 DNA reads TGTGCCAGTAGTGGCAGGACAGGCCTAAAACTGTTTTTT. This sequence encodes CASSGRTGLKLFF.

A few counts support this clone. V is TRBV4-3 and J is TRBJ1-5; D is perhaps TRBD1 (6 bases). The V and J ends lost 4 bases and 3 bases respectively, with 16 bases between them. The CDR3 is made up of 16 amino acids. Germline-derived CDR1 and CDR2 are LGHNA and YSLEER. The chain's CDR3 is CASSRDYGGANQPQHF. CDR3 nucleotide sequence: TGCGCCAGCAGCCGAGACTATGGGGGGGCCAATCAGCCCCAGCATTTT.

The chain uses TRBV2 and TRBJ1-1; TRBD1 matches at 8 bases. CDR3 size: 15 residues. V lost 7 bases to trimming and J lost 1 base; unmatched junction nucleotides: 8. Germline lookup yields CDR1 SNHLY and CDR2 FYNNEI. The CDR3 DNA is TGTGCCAGCATCGTCGACAGGGGTAGGAACACTGAAGCTTTCTTT. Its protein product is CASIVDRGRNTEAFF. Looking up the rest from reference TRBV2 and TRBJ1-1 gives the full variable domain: EPEVTQTPSHQVTQMGQEVILRCVPISNHLYFYWYRQILGQKVEFLVSFYNNEISEKSEIFDDQFSVERPDGSNFTLKIRSTKLEDSAMYFCASIVDRGRNTEAFFGQGTRLTVV.